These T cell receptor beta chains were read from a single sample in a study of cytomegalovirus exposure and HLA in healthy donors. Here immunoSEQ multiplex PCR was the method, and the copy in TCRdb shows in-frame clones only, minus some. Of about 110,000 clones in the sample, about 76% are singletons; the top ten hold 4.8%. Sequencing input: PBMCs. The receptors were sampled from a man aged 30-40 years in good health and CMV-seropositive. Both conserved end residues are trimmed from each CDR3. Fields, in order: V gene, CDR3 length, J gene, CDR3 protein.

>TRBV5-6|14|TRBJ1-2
ASSFYTTGGGDGYT
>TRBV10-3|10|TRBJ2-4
AIMTIENIQY
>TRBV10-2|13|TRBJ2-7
ASSESWGQLYEQY
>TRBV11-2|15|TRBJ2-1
ASSLDRTSRSYNEQF
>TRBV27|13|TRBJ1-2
ASSLSGTGSWGYT
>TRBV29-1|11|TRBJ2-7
SVVTYSSYEQY
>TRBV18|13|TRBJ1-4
ASSPSRGSGEKLF
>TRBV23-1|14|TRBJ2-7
ASSQFLDSNSYEQY
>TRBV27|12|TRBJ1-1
ASSLTTRGTEAF
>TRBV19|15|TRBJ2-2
ASSIVRTGGDTGELF
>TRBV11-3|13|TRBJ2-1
ASSLDSQGENEQF
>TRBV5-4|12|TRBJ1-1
ASSGTTGRTEAF
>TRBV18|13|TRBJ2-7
ASSPRSRLGGEQY
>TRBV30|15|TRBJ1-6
AWSVPPLGDRDSPLH
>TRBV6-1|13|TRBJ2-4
ASSEFWTGGNIQY
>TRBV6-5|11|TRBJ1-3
ASRTVSGNTIY
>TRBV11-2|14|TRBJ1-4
ASSPLKGRANEKLF
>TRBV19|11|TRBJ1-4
ASSSQGAEKLF
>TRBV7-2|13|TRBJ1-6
ASSLVGQGLSPLH
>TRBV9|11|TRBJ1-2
ASSVGGAYGYT
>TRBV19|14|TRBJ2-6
ASSYDSGSGANVLT
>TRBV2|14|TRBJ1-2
ASRHVTTAPDFGYT
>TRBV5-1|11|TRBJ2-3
ASSLRRTDTQY
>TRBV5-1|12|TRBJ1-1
ASSLDRADTEAF
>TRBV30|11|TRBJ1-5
AWSLQGNQPQH
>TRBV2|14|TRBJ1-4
ASSDLLGQGPEKLF
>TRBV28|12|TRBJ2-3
ASSLGQSGDTQY
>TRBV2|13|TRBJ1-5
ASSLGQTKNQPQH
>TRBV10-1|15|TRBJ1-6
ASRFPTGSTYNSPLH
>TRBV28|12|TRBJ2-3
ASGRLAGTDTQY
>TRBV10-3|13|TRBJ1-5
AISESGGAEQPQH
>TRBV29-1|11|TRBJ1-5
SVYTGGTQPQH
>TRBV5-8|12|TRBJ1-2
ASSTRGIVYGYT
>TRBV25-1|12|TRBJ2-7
ASSDTGMPHEQY